This T cell receptor beta chain was sequenced for a study of human T cells and chemical hapten exposure. As for the study in general: Small discrepancies in pooled library volume mainly accounted for the varying TCR yields per sample.

Time point denoted: healthy volunteer bleed at 2 weeks. The template was total RNA from unfractionated whole blood. Findings of the study overall: Sensitizing with DPC caused no change in TCRs above 1 in 1000 frequency.

Individual cDNA molecules each carried unique molecular identifiers attached by the library. Authors' data handling: Ranging from about 20,000 to 750,000, TCR counts per sample had a median value of roughly 96,000. TCRdb recomputed calls from the RACE reads with MiXCR, one row per CDR3 protein. Here the V and J calls rest on TCRdb's processing, not on the authors' analysis. The sample lists over 85,000 distinct CDR3 sequences; roughly 8% were seen once. This CDR3 is built from 15 residues. The ends lost 3 bases at V and 7 bases at J; junction bases unmatched: 11. This clonotype was seen ten or more times. Its target is unknown.

This receptor was taken from a female donor in good health. Some clones in this sample may be carry-over from other donors' samples. Sequencing used whole blood. This sequence joins TRBV12-3 or TRBV12-4 and TRBJ2-7; 8 bases fit TRBD2. The CDR3 coding sequence is TGTGCCAGCAGTTTTATGGCTAGCGGGTGGTGGGAGCAGTACTTC. It codes for CASSFMASGWWEQYF.